These 2 T cell receptor beta chains were sequenced from one sample in a study of T-cell memory formation after mild COVID-19. TCRdb reanalysed the 5' RACE reads using MiXCR and keeps one entry per CDR3 protein. The sample records tens of thousands of distinct CDR3 sequences, less than 9.5% being singletons. What was sequenced was PBMCs or a T cell subset sorted from them (not recorded which). Source of these receptors: an adult woman who had mild COVID-19 (a few samples of this study predate the infection). Cell type and time point are not known.

The table lists this clonotype with a few counts. The chain joins TRBV5-1 to TRBJ2-7; no firm D call. V lost 3 bases to trimming and J lost 4 bases, with 5 bases between them. This CDR3 contains 11 residues. Germline V gene lookup returns CDR1 SGHRS and CDR2 YFSETQ. The CDR3 is CASSYDYEQYF. The CDR3, as DNA: TGCGCCAGCAGCTATGATTACGAGCAGTACTTC.

This clonotype has more than one count but fewer than ten. The V gene is TRBV29-1, the J gene TRBJ2-5, with 7 bases matching TRBD1. The CDR3 has 13 amino acids. The ends lost 7 bases at V and 4 bases at J; junction bases unmatched: 9. The germline gives CDR1 SQVTM, CDR2 ANQGSEA. CDR3 amino acids: CSAETDRRETQYF. As DNA, the CDR3 is TGCAGCGCTGAGACGGACAGGAGAGAGACCCAGTACTTC. Variable domain in full (rest from reference TRBV29-1 and TRBJ2-5): SAVISQKPSRDICQRGTSLTIQCQVDSQVTMMFWYRQQPGQSLTLIATANQGSEATYESGFVIDKFPISRPNLTFSTLTVSNMSPEDSSIYLCSAETDRRETQYFGPGTRLLVL.